This T cell receptor beta chain is from a study of blood T cell repertoires in COVID-19. Looking at the study overall: Samples representing acute and convalescent COVID-19 were sourced from the United States, Italy and Spain. T cells, B-cell-depleted T cells, or PBMCs supplied cDNA or gDNA.

Original handling: Estimation of nucleated cell counts was performed using reference gene primer amplification. Measured with immunoSEQ multiplex PCR; TCRdb has only the in-frame clones, and not every one. V, J and clone size are those of that table, while D and trimming were read from the DNA. The data show approximately 50,000 clones, with approximately 89% seen just once and 28% held by the top ten. CDR1 and CDR2 (germline): SGHTA, FQGNSA. V was pared by 5 bases and J by 4 bases, with 21 bases between. CDR3 length: 16 amino acids. This clone has a handful of counts. Source material: peripheral blood. The chain is built from TRBV7-2 and TRBJ2-7; D is perhaps TRBD2 (7 bases). The sequence came from a woman of 80 years or more with acute or convalescent COVID-19. The CDR3 bases are TGTGCCAGCAGCCCCCGGGTCTCGGGGGGCCGGTACGAGCAGTACTTC. Amino acids: CASSPRVSGGRYEQYF.